This T cell receptor (beta chain) was identified in a study of blood T cell repertoires in COVID-19. Study-level information: The study drew acute and convalescent COVID-19 samples from the United States, Italy and Spain.

Germline-derived CDR1 and CDR2 are SEHNR and FQNEAQ (reference sequence). This CDR3 contains 14 residues. Unmatched junction bases numbered 3, after V lost 9 bases and J lost 0 bases. Data came from immunoSEQ multiplex PCR; TCRdb stores just in-frame clones and leaves some out. The table has 200,000 to 250,000 clones, under 90% seen once. Sequencing input: peripheral blood. The clonotype comes from a man older than 75 with acute or convalescent COVID-19. The chain carries TRBV7-9 and TRBJ2-3; 10 bases are a match to TRBD2. The CDR3 sequence is CASIAGGSTDTQYF. CDR3 nucleotides: TGTGCCAGTATAGCGGGAGGTAGCACAGATACGCAGTATTTT.